What follows are 28 T cell receptor beta chains derived from one specimen sequenced in a study of CD8 T cells in Susac syndrome. Random hexamers served to reverse transcribe roughly 0.45 to 1 ug RNA. TCRdb itself ran the immunoSEQ multiplex PCR reads through MiXCR, one entry per CDR3 protein. The sample lists approximately 110,000 distinct CDR3 sequences; around 94% were seen once. The sequencing input was CD4+ T cells from PBMCs. The receptors shown here come from a human donor in good health.

The chain recombines TRBV7-6 with TRBJ1-1; D is unclear. The CDR3 consists of 13 residues. Deletions cut 1 base from V and 5 bases from J, with 8 bases between. The germline V gene has CDR1 SGHVS and CDR2 FNYEAQ. CDR3 nucleotides: TGTGCCAGCAGCTTAGATACAGAGACTGAAGCTTTCTTT. Translated: CASSLDTETEAFF.

This sequence joins TRBV15 and TRBJ2-4, with TRBD2 identical over 12 bases. The CDR3 is 18 amino acids. J gave up 2 bases and V 0 bases, and 5 bases lay outside the gene matches. Germline loops: CDR1 LNHNV, CDR2 YYDKDF (reference sequence). In DNA form, the CDR3 reads TGTGCCACCAGCAGAGATTCACTAGCGGGAGGATCCAAAAACATTCAGTACTTC. Translated, it gives CATSRDSLAGGSKNIQYF.

This rearrangement joins TRBV7-9 to TRBJ2-4; 9 bases are shared with TRBD2. With 5 bases clipped from V and 3 bases from J, the junction kept 11 bases outside the gene matches. Germline CDR1 SEHNR, CDR2 FQNEAQ (reference sequence). This CDR3 has 17 amino acids. The CDR3 DNA follows: TGTGCCAGCAGCGCGCACATAGCGGGGGACGTCAAAAACATTCAGTACTTC. Its translation: CASSAHIAGDVKNIQYF.

This rearrangement joins TRBV20-1 to TRBJ2-5, with 7 bases that match TRBD1. Germline V gene data show CDR1 as DFQATT and CDR2 as SNEGSKA (reference sequence). The CDR3 covers 13 residues. With V trimmed by 6 bases and J by 0 bases, 4 bases remained unmatched. CDR3 sequence: CSAAGQDQETQYF. The CDR3, as DNA: TGCAGTGCGGCCGGACAGGACCAAGAGACCCAGTACTTC.

The table lists this clonotype with a count of one. The chain recombines TRBV5-6 with TRBJ2-6, with unresolved D. The V gene's germline CDR1 is SGHDT and CDR2 YYEEEE. CDR3 length: 14 residues. The V end was cut by 1 base, the J end by 2 bases, with 4 bases between. The CDR3 bases are TGTGCCAGCAGCTTGAACACTGGGGCCAACGTCCTGACTTTC. This translates into CASSLNTGANVLTF.

This clonotype was detected only once. CDR3 coding DNA: TGTGCCAGCAGTGTACAGGGTTGGGAGCAGTTCTTC. Translation gives CASSVQGWEQFF. The chain couples TRBV27 to TRBJ2-1; D is possibly TRBD1 (6 bases). Trimming took off 5 bases at V and 10 bases at J, with 12 bases between the two ends. Germline CDR1 and CDR2: MNHEY and SMNVEV (reference sequence). This CDR3 has 12 residues.

The V gene is TRBV7-2, the J gene TRBJ2-7, with 9 bases fitting TRBD2. Losses at the gene ends were 5 bases for V and 0 bases for J; bases not matched to a gene: 5. The CDR3 has 15 amino acids. Germline CDR1 reads SGHTA; CDR2 reads FQGNSA. The CDR3 reads CASSHTGLASYEQYF. CDR3 sequence (DNA): TGTGCCAGCAGCCATACGGGACTAGCCTCCTACGAGCAGTACTTC.

The chain is built from TRBV27 and TRBJ1-1; D ambiguous. The germline V and J ends were trimmed by 6 bases and 7 bases, with 18 bases remaining between them. CDR1 is MNHEY and CDR2 is SMNVEV in the germline V gene (reference sequence). The CDR3 runs 14 residues. The CDR3 region has the DNA TGTGCCAGCAGCACCCCTCTAGGTAATAGTGAAGCTTTCTTT. This codes for CASSTPLGNSEAFF.

The chain carries TRBV19 and TRBJ1-1; 9 bases are a match to TRBD1. CDR1 and CDR2 (germline): LNHDA, SQIVND (reference sequence). This CDR3 spans 14 amino acids. With 6 bases clipped from V and 1 base from J, the junction kept 3 bases outside the gene matches. The CDR3 loop is CASRGTGTNTEAFF. The CDR3 bases are TGTGCCAGTAGGGGGACAGGGACGAACACTGAAGCTTTCTTT.

This chain connects TRBV29-1 to TRBJ2-2; TRBD1 matches 7 bases. This CDR3 has 16 residues. J gave up 0 bases and V 5 bases, and 9 bases lay outside the gene matches. CDR1 is SQVTM and CDR2 is ANQGSEA in the germline V gene. The CDR3 is CSVNQGTDPNTGELFF. Written as DNA, the CDR3 is TGCAGCGTTAACCAGGGGACAGACCCGAACACCGGGGAGCTGTTTTTT.

V usage is TRBV7-9 and J usage is TRBJ2-5, with 7 bases matching TRBD1. The CDR3 has 14 residues. Per the germline V gene, CDR1 is SEHNR and CDR2 is FQNEAQ (reference sequence). J was trimmed by 2 bases and V by 5 bases; bases with no gene match: 5. In DNA form, the CDR3 reads TGTGCCAGCAGCGAAGGGGGCGGACAAGAGACCCAGTACTTC. Its protein product is CASSEGGGQETQYF.

J is TRBJ1-1 and V is TRBV10-3, with D possibly matching TRBD1 (5 bases). Germline CDR1 and CDR2: ENHRY and SYGVKD. The ends were cut back, 2 bases at V and 11 bases at J, with 12 bases in the middle. There are 12 residues in the CDR3. The CDR3 sequence is CAISEDQGQAFF. The DNA of the CDR3 is TGTGCCATCAGTGAGGATCAGGGTCAGGCTTTCTTT.

CDR3 amino acids: CASSELENTEAFF. In DNA form, the CDR3 reads TGTGCCAGCAGTGAGCTTGAGAACACTGAAGCTTTCTTT. The chain is built from TRBV2 and TRBJ1-1; D is unclear. CDR3 length equals 13 residues. V was pared by 3 bases and J by 1 base, with 6 bases between. CDR1 SNHLY and CDR2 FYNNEI come from the germline V gene.

This chain joins TRBV2 and TRBJ2-5, with TRBD1 as a possible D gene (6 bases). This CDR3 is 13 amino acids long. Germline V gene data show CDR1 as SNHLY and CDR2 as FYNNEI. V lost 8 bases and J lost 0, with 10 bases in between. This chain's CDR3 is CASGRDNQETQYF. The DNA of the CDR3 is TGTGCCAGCGGCCGGGACAACCAAGAGACCCAGTACTTC.

V is TRBV5-1 and J is TRBJ2-5, with 7 bases matching TRBD1. V lost 6 bases, J lost 5 bases, and 16 bases stayed unmatched. The CDR3 is 16 residues long. From germline, CDR1 is SGHRS and CDR2 YFSETQ. CDR3 DNA: TGCGCCAGCACCCTCGGGACAGTGTGGGAAATGGAGACCCAGTACTTC. Its protein is CASTLGTVWEMETQYF.

This clonotype was counted once. The rearrangement links TRBV7-2 to TRBJ1-2; possible D gene TRBD1, 5 bases. Germline loops: CDR1 SGHTA, CDR2 FQGNSA. This CDR3 has 14 amino acids. The V end lost 6 bases, the J end lost 6 bases, and 17 bases lay between the germline ends. CDR3 DNA sequence: TGTGCCAGCAGTTCCCACAAGGGGTCTCATGGCTACACCTTC. Its translation is CASSSHKGSHGYTF.

This chain connects TRBV2 to TRBJ2-5; maybe TRBD1 (7 bases). The CDR3 runs to 13 residues. Germline CDR1 is SNHLY and CDR2 is FYNNEI. V lost 4 bases to trimming and J lost 5 bases, with 11 bases between them. The CDR3 bases are TGTGCCAGCAGTGTGGGGGGACAGGAGACCCAGTACTTC. Translating gives CASSVGGQETQYF.

V and J are TRBV21-1 and TRBJ2-7. TRBV21-1 is deemed a pseudogene. The CDR3 spans 16 residues. Here the CDR3 DNA reads TGTGCCAGCAGCAAAGCAGAGACGGGAGGTCGCTACGAGCAGTACTTC. Translating gives CASSKAETGGRYEQYF.

This chain joins TRBV7-2 and TRBJ2-5; D might be TRBD2 (6 bases). Per germline, CDR1 SGHTA and CDR2 FQGNSA. V was shortened by 5 bases and J by 2 bases, with 15 bases between the two germline ends. The CDR3 spans 15 residues. Here the CDR3 reads CASSAGTPGQETQYF. In nucleotides, the CDR3 is TGTGCCAGCAGCGCGGGGACTCCCGGGCAAGAGACCCAGTACTTC.

The chain links TRBV10-3 to TRBJ2-7, with TRBD2 as a possible D gene (6 bases). V was clipped by 7 bases and J by 4 bases, with 14 bases between them. CDR1 and CDR2 (germline): ENHRY, SYGVKD. The length of the CDR3 is 13 residues. CDR3 DNA: TGTGCCATCAAGGCAATGGAGGGGTACGAGCAGTACTTC. Translating it yields CAIKAMEGYEQYF.

Here the CDR3 DNA reads TGTGCCTGGAGTAAACGGGACAGGGCTAACACTGAAGCTTTCTTT. Translating gives CAWSKRDRANTEAFF. J is TRBJ1-1 and V is TRBV30, with 9 bases matching TRBD1. The CDR3 totals 15 residues. Germline V CDR1 and CDR2: GTSNPN, SVGIG (reference sequence). The junction had 6 bases not matched to a gene; V was cut back by 2 bases and J by 2 bases.

V usage is TRBV7-8 and J usage is TRBJ1-2; D ambiguous. CDR3 length: 13 amino acids. V dropped 6 bases and J dropped 1 base, with 9 bases sitting between them. Germline V gene lookup returns CDR1 SGHVS and CDR2 FQNEAQ. The CDR3 here is CASSYGFNYGYTF. The CDR3 coding sequence is TGTGCCAGCAGTTATGGGTTTAACTATGGCTACACCTTC. The variable domain in full, completed from reference TRBV7-8 and TRBJ1-2, reads GAGVSQSPRYKVAKRGQDVALRCDPISGHVSLFWYQQALGQGPEFLTYFQNEAQLDKSGLPSDRFFAERPEGSVSTLKIQRTQQEDSAVYLCASSYGFNYGYTFGSGTRLTVV.

This clonotype was seen a few times. This rearrangement joins TRBV7-2 to TRBJ2-5; D is undetermined. CDR1 is SGHTA and CDR2 is FQGNSA in the germline V gene. V gave up 5 bases and J gave up 0 bases, with 13 bases separating them. CDR3 length: 15 residues. Written as DNA, the CDR3 is TGTGCCAGCAGCAGCACCTGGGCGGACCAAGAGACCCAGTACTTC. Translation gives CASSSTWADQETQYF.

The table lists this clonotype with a few counts. The chain employs TRBV18 and TRBJ2-7; perhaps TRBD2 as D (5 bases). V gave up 8 bases and J gave up 0 bases, with 11 bases separating them. The CDR3 has 13 amino acids. CDR1 KGHSH and CDR2 LQKENI come from the germline V gene. The CDR3 spells CASSPDSSYEQYF. The CDR3 nucleotides are TGTGCCAGCAGCCCGGACTCCTCCTACGAGCAGTACTTC.

The CDR3 sequence is CASSQPLRGRSYNEQFF. As DNA, the CDR3 is TGCGCCAGCAGCCAACCGCTTAGGGGCAGATCCTACAATGAGCAGTTCTTC. V and J are TRBV4-1 and TRBJ2-1; a possible D gene is TRBD1 (5 bases). This CDR3 has 17 residues. The V gene lost 2 bases and the J gene lost 1 base, with 15 bases spanning the gap. The germline CDR1 and CDR2 sequences are MGHRA and YSYEKL.

This clonotype was detected only once. The rearrangement uses TRBV7-2 and TRBJ1-1, with D unclear. The V end was cut by 6 bases, the J end by 0 bases, with 11 bases between. CDR3 length: 14 amino acids. From germline, CDR1 is SGHTA and CDR2 FQGNSA. In DNA, the CDR3 is TGTGCCAGCAGAGAAGTTGTTATGAACACTGAAGCTTTCTTT. It translates to CASREVVMNTEAFF.

This clonotype was observed a single time. The J gene is TRBJ1-1, the V gene TRBV6-6; no definite D call. Germline CDR1 MNHNY, CDR2 SVGAGI (reference sequence). V was pared by 2 bases and J by 6 bases, with 7 bases between. CDR3 length equals 12 residues. CDR3: CASSYPQAEAFF. CDR3 sequence (DNA): TGTGCCAGCAGTTACCCACAAGCTGAAGCTTTCTTT.

This rearrangement joins TRBV2 to TRBJ2-5; D possibly matches TRBD1 or TRBD2 (5 bases each). The CDR3 sequence is 14 residues long. The V gene's germline CDR1 is SNHLY and CDR2 FYNNEI. V shed 8 bases and J shed 3 bases, with 16 bases lying between them. The CDR3 sequence: CASGQVGVEETQYF. In DNA form, the CDR3 reads TGTGCCAGCGGGCAAGTGGGGGTCGAAGAGACCCAGTACTTC.